This T cell receptor beta chain was recovered during a study of blood T cell repertoires in COVID-19 (dated by TCRdb to 2018 to 2021). About the full investigation: The collaborator samples originated in the United States, Italy and Spain and spanned the acute and convalescent phases of COVID-19. Sample metadata almost always included a de-identified subject ID, COVID-19 status, age in years and sex. Where HLA class I and class II types were available, the types were taken from metadata supplied by the sample provider, not from assay-based typing. The repertoires were released in a freely available public database intended as a resource for research on the immune response to SARS-CoV-2. Subjects who had been exposed to COVID-19, were actively infected with it, or had recovered from it provided the deeply sampled blood TCRbeta repertoires that made up the dataset. The prospective study material was composed of cDNA or gDNA derived from T cells, B-cell-depleted T cells, or PBMCs. Samples came from the ongoing ImmuneRACE study (first 160 participants) plus 1,254 subjects from 6 global collaborators. The study at large found these results: How much clinical and demographic metadata was included differed by source and by participant, and the metadata was provided uncurated.

Only one count was recorded for this clone. Its antigen is unknown. Base qualities are not at hand, and no much larger clone is one base apart. The collaborating institutions used their own protocols to collect whole blood in K2EDTA tubes. For TCRbeta analysis, collaborators shipped samples as frozen whole blood, isolated PBMCs, or DNA extracted from either of those sample types. The immunoSEQ Assay, a bias-controlled multiplex PCR, was used to amplify TCRbeta CDR3 regions from genomic DNA. The original methods were these. Nucleated cell counts per sample were estimated from amplification of reference gene primers within the assay. To quantify the absolute abundance of each unique TCRbeta CDR3 rearrangement, sequence reads were collapsed and filtered. Productive Simpson clonality was computed per sample as the square root of Simpson's diversity index over productive rearrangements. As stored in TCRdb, this immuneACCESS dataset retains in-frame rearrangements with V and J assigned. A fraction of the clones does not appear; measured against another copy, unresolved V genes explain less than half of the discrepancy, and the remainder lacks a known reason. V, J and clone size are those of that table, while D and trimming were read from the DNA. For this sample there are about 150,000 clones; roughly nine tenths appear just once. Approximately 0.59% of the sample is taken by the ten largest.

Germline trimming amounts to 4 bases on V and 6 bases on J, with 10 as the count of junction bases outside the gene matches. The CDR3 contains 16 residues, cysteine and phenylalanine counted. This entry keeps only the CDR3 DNA: 48 bases, framed from base 1. The germline V gene (reference sequence) provides CDR1 SGHNT and CDR2 YYREEE. This sequence originates from a man aged 50 to 59 with acute or convalescent COVID-19. The rearranged chain carries TRBV5-4 and TRBJ2-7; TRBD2 agrees with 13 junctional bases. The sample comprised peripheral blood. The CDR3 loop reads CASSPGTSGIVREQYF. Here is the DNA: TGTGCCAGCAGCCCTGGGACTAGCGGGATCGTTCGCGAGCAGTACTTC.